A single sample is the source of the 30 T cell receptor beta chains below, sequenced in a study of response to subunit inactivated influenza vaccine. TCRdb re-derived calls from the RT-PCR reads in MiXCR, one entry per CDR3 protein. The sample yields 280,000 or so distinct CDR3 sequences, just over 20% seen once. The starting material was PBMCs from blood, obtained 21 months after vaccination. The origin of the receptors is a man in his fifties or sixties who received an inactivated influenza vaccine.

There are a few counts of this clonotype. The chain combines TRBV27 with TRBJ1-5, with D hard to call. Looked up from germline, CDR1 is MNHEY and CDR2 is SMNVEV (reference sequence). The CDR3 covers 15 residues. The V end lost 2 bases, the J end lost 0 bases, and 8 bases lay between the germline ends. The DNA of the CDR3 is TGTGCCAGCAGTTTAAGCAGCCTTAGCAATCAGCCCCAGCATTTT. Protein product: CASSLSSLSNQPQHF.

This sequence joins TRBV24-1 and TRBJ2-3; 10 bases map to TRBD1. CDR3 size: 16 residues. J was trimmed by 7 bases and V by 0 bases; bases with no gene match: 6. Germline V CDR1 and CDR2: KGHDR, SFDVKD. CDR3 in DNA: TGTGCCACCAGTGATTTGCGGACAGGGGGGATAAATACGCAGTATTTT. As protein: CATSDLRTGGINTQYF.

There are a few counts of this clonotype. This chain connects TRBV28 to TRBJ1-6; D is uncertain. Germline V gene lookup returns CDR1 MDHEN and CDR2 SYDVKM. This CDR3 comprises 13 residues. The V end lost 3 bases, the J end lost 5 bases, and 5 bases lay between the germline ends. Here the CDR3 reads CASSFGNNSPLHF. The CDR3 coding sequence is TGTGCCAGCAGTTTTGGGAATAATTCACCCCTCCACTTT.

The rearrangement joins TRBV7-8 to TRBJ1-2; D is undetermined. Trimming removed 0 bases from V and 4 bases from J, with 9 bases in between. The CDR3 contains 14 residues. Germline lookup yields CDR1 SGHVS and CDR2 FQNEAQ. Here the CDR3 reads CASSLAEGLYGYTF. CDR3 nucleotides: TGTGCCAGCAGCTTAGCGGAGGGTCTCTATGGCTACACCTTC.

The sample holds a few counts of this clonotype. CDR3 in DNA: TGTGCCAGCTCCCCCGGGCAGGGGGCTACGGGGGCCAACGTCCTGACTTTC. Translating it yields CASSPGQGATGANVLTF. This chain connects TRBV12-3 or TRBV12-4 to TRBJ2-6; 8 positions agree with TRBD1. The CDR3 spans 17 residues. The trim removed 8 bases at V and 4 bases at J, leaving 13 bases unmatched.

Note on this clonotype: Since no conserved phenylalanine or tryptophan closes the CDR3, a read error is the likely cause. The DNA is left out, because the CDR3 cannot be placed on it with certainty; the CDR3 is given as TCRdb lists it. V is TRBV7-9 and J is TRBJ1-1; TRBD1, the table's D call, was not compared with the DNA. The CDR3 is 9 residues long, counting both termini. Looked up from germline, CDR1 is SEHNR and CDR2 is FQNEAQ (reference sequence). This CDR3 reads CASALPRGS.

This clonotype has a handful of counts. This chain connects TRBV4-3 to TRBJ2-7; 7 nucleotides align to TRBD1. The germline gives CDR1 LGHNA, CDR2 YSLEER. The CDR3 length is 15 residues. The V and J ends lost 0 bases and 2 bases, in that order; junction bases with no gene match: 4. The CDR3 sequence: CASSQEPGGTYEQYF. In DNA, the CDR3 is TGCGCCAGCAGCCAAGAGCCAGGGGGTACCTACGAGCAGTACTTC.

The chain carries TRBV7-9 and TRBJ2-2, with D perhaps matching TRBD2 (5 bases). Germline CDR1 reads SEHNR; CDR2 reads FQNEAQ (reference sequence). Trimming pared 8 bases from V and 4 bases from J, leaving 8 bases between. The CDR3 runs to 12 residues. The CDR3 DNA is TGTGCCAGCCTAGAGGGCACCGGGGAGCTGTTTTTT. Amino acids: CASLEGTGELFF.

In this sample, this clonotype turned up a few times. The V gene is TRBV9, the J gene TRBJ2-1, with D unclear. CDR3 length equals 16 residues. Trimming took 0 bases from V and 4 from J, leaving 14 bases between them. The V gene's germline CDR1 is SGDLS and CDR2 YYNGEE. CDR3 loop: CASSVGVAGLYNEQFF. The CDR3 DNA reads as TGTGCCAGCAGCGTAGGGGTTGCCGGGCTATACAATGAGCAGTTCTTC.

The chain's CDR3 is CASTSQATYEQYF. DNA of the CDR3: TGTGCCAGCACGTCCCAAGCCACCTACGAGCAGTACTTC. The chain employs TRBV27 and TRBJ2-7; D is unresolved. This CDR3 comprises 13 residues. V lost 7 bases and J lost 2, with 12 bases in between. CDR1 and CDR2 (germline): MNHEY, SMNVEV (reference sequence).

As regards this clonotype: An end of the junction differs from the germline gene, which may be a read error. The CDR3: CSAQRGTIHF. The DNA of the CDR3 is TGCAGTGCCCAACGCGGGACTATTCACTTC. This rearrangement joins TRBV20-1 to TRBJ2-1, with 7 bases that match TRBD2. The CDR3 has 10 amino acids. The germline CDR1 and CDR2 sequences are DFQATT and SNEGSKA (reference sequence).

The table lists this clonotype with a few counts. The chain links TRBV12-3 or TRBV12-4 to TRBJ2-7; perhaps D is TRBD1 or TRBD2 (5 bases each). CDR3 length: 11 residues. Trimming cost V 5 bases and J 12 bases, with 14 bases left between them. The CDR3 sequence is CASSPGTGSYF. The CDR3 nucleotides read TGTGCCAGCAGTCCTGGGACCGGCTCGTACTTC.

The chain is built from TRBV5-1 and TRBJ2-3; D might be TRBD1 (5 bases). The CDR3 loop spans 13 amino acids. CDR1 is SGHRS, CDR2 YFSETQ, per germline. The V gene lost 4 bases and the J gene lost 5 bases, with 11 bases spanning the gap. CDR3 region: CASSTQGLDTQYF. CDR3 in DNA: TGCGCCAGCAGCACCCAGGGCTTAGATACGCAGTATTTT.

The CDR3 DNA reads as TGCGCCAGCAGCCACATGAACTCTGGAAACACCATATATTTT. This sequence encodes CASSHMNSGNTIYF. The V call is TRBV4-1, the J call TRBJ1-3; D not certain. The germline gives CDR1 MGHRA, CDR2 YSYEKL. Trimming stripped 3 bases from V and 0 bases from J, with 6 bases between. This CDR3 spans 14 amino acids.

This clonotype was detected ten times or more. The chain carries TRBV30 and TRBJ1-6; no definite D call. V lost 5 bases and J 4 bases, leaving 9 bases between the germline ends. The V gene's germline CDR1 is GTSNPN and CDR2 SVGIG (reference sequence). The CDR3 spans 13 residues. CDR3 nucleotides: TGTGCCTGGCGCGGCCGGTATAATTCACCCCTCCACTTT. Translated, it gives CAWRGRYNSPLHF.

V and J are TRBV5-1 and TRBJ2-7; D is unresolved. The V and J ends lost 0 bases and 6 bases respectively, with 16 bases between them. The CDR3 has 15 residues. Per germline, CDR1 SGHRS and CDR2 YFSETQ. CDR3 region: CASSLDSPMLTEQYF. Written as DNA, the CDR3 is TGCGCCAGCAGCTTGGATAGCCCGATGCTTACCGAGCAGTACTTC.

The J gene is TRBJ2-5, the V gene TRBV11-3; maybe TRBD2 (5 bases). In germline, CDR1 is SGHNT, CDR2 YENEEA. Trimming cost V 5 bases and J 7 bases, with 14 bases left between them. The CDR3 runs 13 residues. The DNA of the CDR3 is TGTGCCAGCAGCCCTACTATACGGGGGACCCAGTACTTC. Its translation: CASSPTIRGTQYF.

The V gene is TRBV20-1, the J gene TRBJ2-1, with 9 bases that match TRBD2. CDR1 and CDR2 from the germline V gene are DFQATT and SNEGSKA (reference sequence). This CDR3 contains 16 residues. Trimming removed 6 bases from V and 5 bases from J; junction bases left unmatched: 14. The CDR3 here is CSASKGTSIYNNEQFF. In DNA form, the CDR3 reads TGCAGTGCCAGTAAAGGGACTAGCATCTACAACAATGAGCAGTTCTTC.

This chain uses TRBV4-1 with TRBJ2-2; perhaps TRBD2 as D (6 bases). Germline assignment: CDR1 MGHRA and CDR2 YSYEKL. The ends were cut back, 4 bases at V and 4 bases at J, with 13 bases in the middle. CDR3 length equals 15 residues. The CDR3 DNA sequence: TGCGCCAGCAGCCGACTAGGCGGTGTCACCGGGGAGCTGTTTTTT. Amino acid sequence: CASSRLGGVTGELFF.

This chain links TRBV7-6 with TRBJ2-3; D unresolved. Germline loops: CDR1 SGHVS, CDR2 FNYEAQ. The CDR3 has 16 amino acids. Trimming stripped 1 base from V and 2 bases from J, with 13 bases between. CDR3: CASSLGVGAHTDTQYF. CDR3 in DNA: TGTGCCAGCAGCTTAGGGGTTGGCGCACACACAGATACGCAGTATTTT.

This clonotype was observed a few times. The chain carries TRBV19 and TRBJ1-6; D possibly corresponds to TRBD1 (5 bases). This CDR3 is built from 15 residues. Looked up from germline, CDR1 is LNHDA and CDR2 is SQIVND (reference sequence). Trimming removed 4 bases from V and 10 bases from J, with 17 bases in between. CDR3 in DNA: TGTGCCAGTAGTAAAGGGGCGACTTTAAGATCACCCCTCCACTTT. This translates into CASSKGATLRSPLHF.

This clonotype was detected a few times. V gene TRBV3-1 combines with J gene TRBJ1-1; D might be TRBD1 (5 bases). V gave up 2 bases and J gave up 9 bases, with 7 bases separating them. Germline-derived CDR1 and CDR2 are LGHDT and YNNKEL (reference sequence). The CDR3 runs 11 residues. CDR3 DNA sequence: TGTGCCAGCAGCCAAAGGGACCAAGCTTTCTTT. This gives the protein CASSQRDQAFF.

The chain carries TRBV18 and TRBJ2-7, with 7 bases matching TRBD1. The CDR3 spans 15 residues. Trimming cost V 2 bases and J 0 bases; bases outside gene matches: 4. The germline gives CDR1 KGHSH, CDR2 LQKENI. The CDR3 region is CASSPSTGASYEQYF. CDR3 nucleotide sequence: TGTGCCAGCTCACCATCTACAGGGGCCTCCTACGAGCAGTACTTC.

This clonotype was seen more than once but under ten times. The gene calls are TRBV9 and TRBJ1-1; a possible D gene is TRBD1 (5 bases). Germline V gives CDR1 SGDLS, CDR2 YYNGEE. This CDR3 has 13 residues. The ends were cut back, 4 bases at V and 6 bases at J, with 13 bases in the middle. The CDR3 region is CASSPRGWAEAFF. CDR3 coding DNA: TGTGCCAGCAGCCCGAGGGGTTGGGCTGAAGCTTTCTTT.

This clonotype has at least ten counts. The rearrangement uses TRBV29-1 and TRBJ1-1, with a possible D match to TRBD1 (5 bases). The CDR3 extends over 13 amino acids. V lost 4 bases to trimming and J lost 3 bases, with 12 bases between them. CDR1 and CDR2 from the germline V gene are SQVTM and ANQGSEA. The chain's CDR3 is CSVAEGRYTEAFF. In nucleotides, the CDR3 is TGCAGCGTTGCGGAGGGGAGATACACTGAAGCTTTCTTT.

This clonotype was observed a handful of times. This chain uses TRBV29-1 with TRBJ2-3, with D unclear. Germline V gene sequence: CDR1 SQVTM, CDR2 ANQGSEA. This CDR3 region has 14 residues. Deletions cut 6 bases from V and 2 bases from J, with 15 bases between. The CDR3 nucleotides are TGCAGCGTGCTCAAATTGGGTTTCACAGATACGCAGTATTTT. As protein: CSVLKLGFTDTQYF.

The J gene is TRBJ1-6, the V gene TRBV27; no reliable D call. The CDR3 totals 16 residues. From germline, CDR1 is MNHEY and CDR2 SMNVEV (reference sequence). Trimming pared 6 bases from V and 0 bases from J, leaving 12 bases between. CDR3 residues: CASRPPGSSYNSPLHF. The CDR3 nucleotides read TGTGCCAGCAGGCCTCCCGGGAGCTCCTATAATTCACCCCTCCACTTT.

The rearrangement uses TRBV14 and TRBJ2-2; D unclear. V was cut by 0 bases and J by 4 bases, with 6 bases left in between. This CDR3 comprises 14 residues. The germline V gene has CDR1 SGHDN and CDR2 FVKESK. As DNA, the CDR3 is TGTGCCAGCAGCCAAGAGTGGGGCACCGGGGAGCTGTTTTTT. It yields the protein CASSQEWGTGELFF. The whole variable domain, filled in from reference TRBV14 and TRBJ2-2, reads EAGVTQFPSHSVIEKGQTVTLRCDPISGHDNLYWYRRVMGKEIKFLLHFVKESKQDESGMPNNRFLAERTGGTYSTLKVQPAELEDSGVYFCASSQEWGTGELFFGEGSRLTVL.

This clonotype was recorded a few times. The J gene is TRBJ2-7, the V gene TRBV29-1; D remains unclear. V was pared by 7 bases and J by 6 bases, with 13 bases between. CDR1 SQVTM and CDR2 ANQGSEA come from the germline V gene. CDR3 length: 11 residues. The CDR3 protein is CSALKQTEQYF. The CDR3 DNA reads TGCAGCGCCTTAAAACAGACCGAGCAGTACTTC.

This clonotype was seen a handful of times. This chain joins TRBV5-5 and TRBJ2-5; D is ambiguous. Germline values: CDR1 SGHKS, CDR2 YYEKEE (reference sequence). The CDR3 covers 13 residues. Trimming removed 2 bases from V and 5 bases from J, with 10 bases in between. The CDR3 nucleotides are TGTGCCAGCAGCTTTCAGGTCGGGGAGACCCAGTACTTC. Its translation: CASSFQVGETQYF.